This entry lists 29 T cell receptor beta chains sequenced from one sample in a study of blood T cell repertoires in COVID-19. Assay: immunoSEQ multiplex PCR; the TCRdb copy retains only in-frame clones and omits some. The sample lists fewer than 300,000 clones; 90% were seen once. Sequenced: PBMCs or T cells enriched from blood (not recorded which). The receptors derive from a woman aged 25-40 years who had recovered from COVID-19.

In DNA form, the CDR3 reads TGTGCCAGCAGTTACATAACAGGGGGCTTTTATGAGCAGTACTTC. The encoded protein is CASSYITGGFYEQYF. This sequence joins TRBV6-5 and TRBJ2-7; 9 nucleotides line up with TRBD1. V lost 2 bases, J lost 7 bases, and 9 bases stayed unmatched. Germline CDR1 is MNHEY and CDR2 is SVGAGI. CDR3 length: 15 residues.

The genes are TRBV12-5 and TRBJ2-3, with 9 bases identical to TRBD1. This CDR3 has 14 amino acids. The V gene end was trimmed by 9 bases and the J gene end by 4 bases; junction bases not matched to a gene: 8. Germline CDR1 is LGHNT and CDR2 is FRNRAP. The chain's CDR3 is CASRGDREPDTQYF. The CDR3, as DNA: TGTGCTAGCCGGGGGGACAGGGAGCCAGATACGCAGTATTTT.

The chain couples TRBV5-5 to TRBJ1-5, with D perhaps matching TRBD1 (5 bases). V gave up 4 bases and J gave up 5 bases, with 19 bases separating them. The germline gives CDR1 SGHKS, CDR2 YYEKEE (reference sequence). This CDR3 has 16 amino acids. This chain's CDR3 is CASSRRSGVADQPQHF. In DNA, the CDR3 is TGTGCCAGCAGCAGAAGGTCGGGGGTCGCGGATCAGCCCCAGCATTTT.

The CDR3 DNA follows: TGTGCCACTCGGACTAGCGGGAGTTCCAACACCGGGGAGCTGTTTTTT. It yields the protein CATRTSGSSNTGELFF. V usage is TRBV25-1 and J usage is TRBJ2-2; 13 bases are shared with TRBD2. The CDR3 is 16 residues long. Germline V gene lookup returns CDR1 MGHDK and CDR2 SYGVNS. Losses at the gene ends were 10 bases for V and 2 bases for J; bases not matched to a gene: 7.

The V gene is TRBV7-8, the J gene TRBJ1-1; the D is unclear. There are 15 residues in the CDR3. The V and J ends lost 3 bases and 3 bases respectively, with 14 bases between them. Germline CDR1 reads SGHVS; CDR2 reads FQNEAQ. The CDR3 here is CASSFRRGGDTEAFF. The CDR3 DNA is TGTGCCAGCAGCTTCAGGCGCGGCGGGGACACTGAAGCTTTCTTT.

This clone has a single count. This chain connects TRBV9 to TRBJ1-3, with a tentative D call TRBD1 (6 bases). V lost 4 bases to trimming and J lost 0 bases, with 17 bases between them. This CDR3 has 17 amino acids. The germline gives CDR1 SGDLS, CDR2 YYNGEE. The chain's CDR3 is CASSSVGHENSGNTIYF. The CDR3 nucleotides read TGTGCCAGCAGCTCGGTGGGACACGAAAACTCTGGAAACACCATATATTTT.

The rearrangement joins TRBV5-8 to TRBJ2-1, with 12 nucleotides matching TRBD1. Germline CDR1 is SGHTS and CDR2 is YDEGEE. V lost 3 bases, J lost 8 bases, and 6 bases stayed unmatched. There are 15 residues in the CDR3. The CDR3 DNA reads TGTGCCAGCAGCTCGGGACAGGGGGCGCGCGATGAGCAGTTCTTC. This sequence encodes CASSSGQGARDEQFF.

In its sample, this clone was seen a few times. CDR3: CASSWTVGTEAFF. The CDR3 DNA sequence: TGCGCCAGCAGTTGGACAGTGGGCACTGAAGCTTTCTTT. The chain is built from TRBV5-1 and TRBJ1-1; tentative D call: TRBD1 (6 bases). V gave up 5 bases and J gave up 4 bases, with 12 bases separating them. CDR1 is SGHRS and CDR2 is YFSETQ in the germline V gene. CDR3 length: 13 residues. The full variable domain, in which reference TRBV5-1 and TRBJ1-1 provide the parts outside the CDR3, is KAGVTQTPRYLIKTRGQQVTLSCSPISGHRSVSWYQQTPGQGLQFLFEYFSETQRNKGNFPGRFSGRQFSNSRSEMNVSTLELGDSALYLCASSWTVGTEAFFGQGTRLTVV.

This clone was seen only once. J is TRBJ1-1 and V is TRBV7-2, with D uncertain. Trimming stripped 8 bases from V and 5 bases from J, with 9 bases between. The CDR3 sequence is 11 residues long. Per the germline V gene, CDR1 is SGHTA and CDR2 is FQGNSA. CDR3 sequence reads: CASSDTTEAFF. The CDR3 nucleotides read TGTGCCAGCTCCGACACGACTGAAGCTTTCTTT.

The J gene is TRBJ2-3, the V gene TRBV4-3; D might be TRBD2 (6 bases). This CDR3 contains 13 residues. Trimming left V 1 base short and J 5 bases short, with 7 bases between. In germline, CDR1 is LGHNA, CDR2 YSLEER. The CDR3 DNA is TGCGCCAGCAGCCAAGCCGGGGGAGATACGCAGTATTTT. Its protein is CASSQAGGDTQYF.

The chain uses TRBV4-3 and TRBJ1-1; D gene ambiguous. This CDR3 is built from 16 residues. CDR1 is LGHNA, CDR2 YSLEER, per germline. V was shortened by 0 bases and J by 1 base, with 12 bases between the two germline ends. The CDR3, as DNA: TGCGCCAGCAGCCAAGATCGGGCAGGAGGGAACACTGAAGCTTTCTTT. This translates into CASSQDRAGGNTEAFF.

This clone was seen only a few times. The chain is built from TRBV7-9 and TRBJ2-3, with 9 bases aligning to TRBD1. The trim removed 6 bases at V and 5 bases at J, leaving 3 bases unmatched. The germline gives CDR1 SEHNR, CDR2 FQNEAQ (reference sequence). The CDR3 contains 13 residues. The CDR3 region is CASSRQGGDTQYF. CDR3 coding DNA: TGTGCCAGCAGTAGACAGGGGGGAGATACGCAGTATTTT.

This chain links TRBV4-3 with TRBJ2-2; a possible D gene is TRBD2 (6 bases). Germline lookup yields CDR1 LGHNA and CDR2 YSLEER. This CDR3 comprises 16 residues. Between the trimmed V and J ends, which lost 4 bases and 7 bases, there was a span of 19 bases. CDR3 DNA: TGCGCCAGCAGCCCCCGACTAGAGCTTAGTGGCGGGGAGCTGTTTTTT. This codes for CASSPRLELSGGELFF.

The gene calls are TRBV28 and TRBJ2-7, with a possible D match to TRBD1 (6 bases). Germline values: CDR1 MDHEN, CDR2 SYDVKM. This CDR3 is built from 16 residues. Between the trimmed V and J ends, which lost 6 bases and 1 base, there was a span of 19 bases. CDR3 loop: CASRFSSGTPSYEQYF. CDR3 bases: TGTGCCAGCAGATTTTCCTCCGGGACACCTTCCTACGAGCAGTACTTC.

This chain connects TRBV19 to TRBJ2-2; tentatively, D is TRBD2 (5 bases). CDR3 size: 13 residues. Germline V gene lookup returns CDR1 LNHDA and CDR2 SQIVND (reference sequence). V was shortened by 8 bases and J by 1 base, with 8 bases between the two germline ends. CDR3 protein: CASDTRNTGELFF. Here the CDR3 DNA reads TGTGCCAGTGATACTAGGAACACCGGGGAGCTGTTTTTT.

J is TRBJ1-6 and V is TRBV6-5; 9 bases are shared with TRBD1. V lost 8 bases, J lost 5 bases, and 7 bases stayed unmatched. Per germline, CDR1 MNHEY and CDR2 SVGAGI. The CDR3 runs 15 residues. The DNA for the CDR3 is TGTGCCAGCCTCAGGGGGGACAGGGATAATTCACCCCTCCACTTT. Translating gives CASLRGDRDNSPLHF.

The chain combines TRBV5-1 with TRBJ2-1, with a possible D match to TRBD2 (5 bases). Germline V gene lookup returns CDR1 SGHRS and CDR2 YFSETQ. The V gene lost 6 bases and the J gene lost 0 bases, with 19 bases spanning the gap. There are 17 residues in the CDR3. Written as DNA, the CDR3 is TGCGCCAGCATCCTTGGAGGTGGGGTTAACTCCTACAATGAGCAGTTCTTC. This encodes CASILGGGVNSYNEQFF. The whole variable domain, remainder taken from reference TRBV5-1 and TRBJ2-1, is KAGVTQTPRYLIKTRGQQVTLSCSPISGHRSVSWYQQTPGQGLQFLFEYFSETQRNKGNFPGRFSGRQFSNSRSEMNVSTLELGDSALYLCASILGGGVNSYNEQFFGPGTRLTVL.

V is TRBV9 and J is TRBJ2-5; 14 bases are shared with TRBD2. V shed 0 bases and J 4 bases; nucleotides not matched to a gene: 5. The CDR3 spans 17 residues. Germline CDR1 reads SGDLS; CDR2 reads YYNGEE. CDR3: CASSVATGLAGVETQYF. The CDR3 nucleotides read TGTGCCAGCAGCGTAGCGACGGGACTAGCGGGAGTAGAGACCCAGTACTTC.

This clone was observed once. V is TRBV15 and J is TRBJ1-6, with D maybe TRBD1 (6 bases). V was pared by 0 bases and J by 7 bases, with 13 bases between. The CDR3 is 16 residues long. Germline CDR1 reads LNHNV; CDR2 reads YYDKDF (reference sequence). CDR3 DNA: TGTGCCACCAGCAGAGATGGAGCAGGGGCGAATTCACCCCTCCACTTT. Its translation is CATSRDGAGANSPLHF.

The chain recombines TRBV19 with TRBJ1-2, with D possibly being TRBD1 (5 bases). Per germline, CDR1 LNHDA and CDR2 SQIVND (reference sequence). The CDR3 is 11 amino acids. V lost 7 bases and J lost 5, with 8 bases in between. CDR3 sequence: CASTGEYGYTF. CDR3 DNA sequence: TGTGCCAGTACGGGGGAGTATGGCTACACCTTC.

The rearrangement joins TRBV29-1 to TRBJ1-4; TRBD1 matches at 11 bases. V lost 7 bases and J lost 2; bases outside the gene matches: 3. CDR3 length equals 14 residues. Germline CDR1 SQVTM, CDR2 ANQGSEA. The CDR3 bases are TGCAGCGGGGGACAGGGGGGGACTAATGAAAAACTGTTTTTT. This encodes CSGGQGGTNEKLFF.

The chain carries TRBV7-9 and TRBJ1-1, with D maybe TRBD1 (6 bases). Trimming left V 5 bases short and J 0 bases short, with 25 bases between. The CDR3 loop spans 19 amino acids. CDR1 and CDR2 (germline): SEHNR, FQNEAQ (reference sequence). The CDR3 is CASSHPLSPKGGLNTEAFF. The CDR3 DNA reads TGTGCCAGCAGCCATCCGCTCTCCCCAAAGGGGGGGCTGAACACTGAAGCTTTCTTT.

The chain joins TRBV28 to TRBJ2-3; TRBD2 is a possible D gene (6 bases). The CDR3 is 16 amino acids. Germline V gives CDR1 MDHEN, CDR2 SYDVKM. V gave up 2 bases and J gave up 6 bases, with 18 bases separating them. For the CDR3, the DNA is TGTGCCAGCAGTTTAGAGCGCGCGGGGTGGTTGGATACGCAGTATTTT. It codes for CASSLERAGWLDTQYF.

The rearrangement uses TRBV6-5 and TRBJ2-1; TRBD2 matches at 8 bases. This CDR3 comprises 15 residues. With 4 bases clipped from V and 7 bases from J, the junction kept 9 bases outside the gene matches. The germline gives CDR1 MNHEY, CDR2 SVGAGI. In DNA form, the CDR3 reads TGTGCCAGCAGTTCCCTGGGAGCGGGAGATAATGAGCAGTTCTTC. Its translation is CASSSLGAGDNEQFF.

The CDR3 region is CSASFGSGRAREQFF. As DNA, the CDR3 is TGCAGTGCTAGTTTCGGCAGCGGGAGGGCCCGTGAGCAGTTCTTC. This chain links TRBV20-1 with TRBJ2-1, with 10 bases fitting TRBD2. There are 15 residues in the CDR3. Germline CDR1 and CDR2: DFQATT and SNEGSKA (reference sequence). Trimming took 3 bases from V and 9 from J; bases not matched to a gene: 11.

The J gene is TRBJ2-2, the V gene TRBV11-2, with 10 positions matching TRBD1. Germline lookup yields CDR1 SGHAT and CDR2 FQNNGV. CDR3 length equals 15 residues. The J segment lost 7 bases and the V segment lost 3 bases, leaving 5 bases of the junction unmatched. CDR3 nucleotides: TGTGCCAGCAGCTTTCGACAGGGGGCGGGCGGGGAGCTGTTTTTT. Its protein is CASSFRQGAGGELFF.

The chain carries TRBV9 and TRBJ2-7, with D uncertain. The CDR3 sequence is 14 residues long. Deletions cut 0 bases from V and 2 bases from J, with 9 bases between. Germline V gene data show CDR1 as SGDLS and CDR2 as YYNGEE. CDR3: CASSVGVATYEQYF. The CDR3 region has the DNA TGTGCCAGCAGCGTAGGGGTAGCCACCTACGAGCAGTACTTC.

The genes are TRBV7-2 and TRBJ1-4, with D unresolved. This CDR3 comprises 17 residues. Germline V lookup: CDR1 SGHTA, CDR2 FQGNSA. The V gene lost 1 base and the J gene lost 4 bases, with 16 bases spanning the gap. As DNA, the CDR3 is TGTGCCAGCAGCTTAGGAGGGCGAGATCTAAGTAATGAAAAACTGTTTTTT. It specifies CASSLGGRDLSNEKLFF.

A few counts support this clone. The CDR3 region has the DNA TGCGCCAGCAGCTTTTACTTTCGTCGAGGGGGGGAGACCTACGAGCAGTACTTC. The encoded protein is CASSFYFRRGGETYEQYF. The chain couples TRBV5-1 to TRBJ2-7; TRBD2 is a possible D gene (7 bases). V was trimmed by 2 bases and J by 2 bases, leaving 23 bases between them. In germline, CDR1 is SGHRS, CDR2 YFSETQ. The CDR3 spans 18 residues.